The 30 T cell receptor beta chains given below trace back to one sample, sequenced in a study of blood T cell repertoires in COVID-19. Assay used: immunoSEQ multiplex PCR; TCRdb lists only in-frame clones, some missing. The sample includes roughly 250,000 clones, 88% of them seen just once. The sample consisted of PBMCs or T cells enriched from blood (not recorded which). The receptors shown here come from a woman aged 40 to 50 who had been exposed to COVID-19.

The chain couples TRBV7-2 to TRBJ2-7; TRBD2 agrees at 12 bases. The germline gives CDR1 SGHTA, CDR2 FQGNSA. The trim removed 0 bases at V and 0 bases at J, leaving 9 bases unmatched. The CDR3 extends over 19 amino acids. The DNA of the CDR3 is TGTGCCAGCAGCTTAGCGCCTAGCGGGAGGGCCTGGAGCTCCTACGAGCAGTACGTC. Its protein is CASSLAPSGRAWSSYEQYV.

V and J are TRBV3-1 (or the pseudogene TRBV3-2) and TRBJ2-4; 9 bases agree with TRBD1. The CDR3 spans 12 residues. The germline gives CDR1 LGHDT, CDR2 YNNKEL (reference sequence). The V segment lost 8 bases and the J segment 6 bases; nucleotides outside the gene matches: 2. The CDR3 spells CASGTGLNIQYF. The CDR3 coding sequence is TGTGCCAGCGGGACAGGGTTAAACATTCAGTACTTC.

The chain uses TRBV14 and TRBJ1-1; D gene unclear. The V end was cut by 2 bases, the J end by 7 bases, with 26 bases between. The CDR3 totals 18 residues. CDR1 and CDR2 (germline): SGHDN, FVKESK. CDR3 sequence: CASSQYGDLAGLDVEAFF. The CDR3 region has the DNA TGTGCCAGCAGCCAATACGGAGATCTGGCAGGACTCGACGTTGAAGCTTTCTTT.

The chain has TRBV11-3 and TRBJ1-1; 7 positions agree with TRBD1. Germline V CDR1 and CDR2: SGHNT, YENEEA. The CDR3 is 16 residues long. Trimming cost V 1 base and J 2 bases; bases outside gene matches: 7. CDR3 bases: TGTGCCAGCAGCTTAGGAGCGACAGGGTACAACACTGAAGCTTTCTTT. It specifies CASSLGATGYNTEAFF.

For this clone: An end of the junction differs from the germline gene, which may be a read error. The chain links TRBV7-7 to TRBJ2-5; 8 bases are a match to TRBD2. Germline V lookup: CDR1 SSHAT, CDR2 FNYEAQ (reference sequence). This CDR3 contains 14 residues. The CDR3 loop reads CASRPGLAGETQYF. The CDR3, as DNA: TGTGCTAGCAGACCCGGACTAGCAGGAGAGACCCAGTACTTC.

The gene calls are TRBV6-4 and TRBJ2-3, with 8 positions matching TRBD1. Per germline, CDR1 MRHNA and CDR2 SNTAGT. The CDR3 is made up of 15 amino acids. Trimming at V came to 3 bases and at J to 5 bases, leaving 7 bases not matched to a gene. The CDR3, as DNA: TGTGCCAGCAGTGAAGGAGGACAGGGTGGAGATACGCAGTATTTT. It codes for CASSEGGQGGDTQYF.

The gene calls are TRBV19 and TRBJ1-6; TRBD1 matches at 8 bases. The CDR3 totals 16 residues. Per the germline V gene, CDR1 is LNHDA and CDR2 is SQIVND (reference sequence). J gave up 10 bases and V 3 bases, and 11 bases lay outside the gene matches. The CDR3, as DNA: TGTGCCAGTAGTATTCACCGGGACAGGCTTACCTCACCCCTCCACTTT. Protein sequence: CASSIHRDRLTSPLHF.

Here the CDR3 DNA reads TGTGCCAGCAGCGAACGACAGGGGCGATATTACTCTGGGGCCAACGTCCTGACTTTC. It encodes CASSERQGRYYSGANVLTF. V gene TRBV9 combines with J gene TRBJ2-6; 8 bases line up with TRBD1. Germline loops: CDR1 SGDLS, CDR2 YYNGEE. The V and J ends lost 3 bases and 0 bases, in that order; junction bases with no gene match: 11. The CDR3 sequence is 19 residues long.

CDR3 in DNA: TGTGCCAGTAGCTCCCTCTATGCTAACTATGGCTACACCTTC. It is translated as CASSSLYANYGYTF. The chain couples TRBV19 to TRBJ1-2; D call uncertain. CDR3 length equals 14 residues. Germline CDR1 reads LNHDA; CDR2 reads SQIVND (reference sequence). The germline V and J ends were trimmed by 6 bases and 0 bases, with 11 bases remaining between them.

This chain joins TRBV6-6 and TRBJ1-1; D is unclear. The CDR3 is 15 amino acids. Germline-derived CDR1 and CDR2 are MNHNY and SVGAGI (reference sequence). V lost 7 bases to trimming and J lost 0 bases, with 15 bases between them. CDR3 sequence: CASNHRSLMNTEAFF. In DNA, the CDR3 is TGTGCCAGCAACCATAGAAGCCTGATGAACACTGAAGCTTTCTTT.

The gene calls are TRBV9 and TRBJ1-1; 9 bases fit TRBD1. Germline lookup yields CDR1 SGDLS and CDR2 YYNGEE. This CDR3 spans 19 amino acids. Trimming at V came to 4 bases and at J to 0 bases, leaving 16 bases not matched to a gene. In DNA, the CDR3 is TGTGCCAGCAGCCCCAGGAAGGGGACAGGGCCCCGGATGAACACTGAAGCTTTCTTT. It yields the protein CASSPRKGTGPRMNTEAFF.

This CDR3 is CASSLVGRGLFF. The CDR3 DNA is TGTGCCAGCAGCTTAGTCGGCAGGGGGCTGTTTTTT. This rearrangement joins TRBV7-8 to TRBJ1-4; TRBD1 matches at 7 bases. Germline CDR1 is SGHVS and CDR2 is FQNEAQ. The J segment lost 14 bases and the V segment lost 1 base, leaving 4 bases of the junction unmatched. The CDR3 has 12 amino acids.

The rearrangement uses TRBV14 and TRBJ1-4; unclear D gene. The CDR3 runs to 16 residues. The V and J ends lost 0 bases and 4 bases respectively, with 12 bases between them. Germline-derived CDR1 and CDR2 are SGHDN and FVKESK. The CDR3 region has the DNA TGTGCCAGCAGCCAAGATTGGAGGGCTGGTAATGAAAAACTGTTTTTT. This translates into CASSQDWRAGNEKLFF.

This clone was recorded a few times. The chain carries TRBV4-2 and TRBJ1-3; TRBD1 aligns across 10 bases. Trimming at V came to 4 bases and at J to 3 bases, leaving 6 bases not matched to a gene. The CDR3 is made up of 16 amino acids. Per the germline V gene, CDR1 is LGHNA and CDR2 is YNFKEQ. Written as DNA, the CDR3 is TGTGCCAGCAGCCGTGGGACAGGGGAAGTTGGAAACACCATATATTTT. It translates to CASSRGTGEVGNTIYF.

This chain links TRBV6-1 with TRBJ2-1; 12 bases match TRBD2. CDR1 and CDR2 from the germline V gene are MNHNS and SASEGT. This CDR3 contains 16 residues. V lost 4 bases to trimming and J lost 5 bases; unmatched junction nucleotides: 6. In nucleotides, the CDR3 is TGTGCCAGCAGTGGGCCTAGCGGGGGGGCCCACAATGAGCAGTTCTTC. Its translation is CASSGPSGGAHNEQFF.

The J gene is TRBJ2-5, the V gene TRBV10-3; 10 nucleotides align to TRBD2. CDR1 is ENHRY, CDR2 SYGVKD, per germline. Trimming removed 3 bases from V and 3 bases from J; junction bases left unmatched: 4. CDR3 size: 15 residues. The DNA of the CDR3 is TGTGCCATCAGTGACCCCCTAGCGGGGGAAGAGACCCAGTACTTC. Translated, it gives CAISDPLAGEETQYF.

CDR3 residues: CASRRQSQNTGELFF. The CDR3 region has the DNA TGTGCCAGCAGAAGACAGAGCCAGAACACCGGGGAGCTGTTTTTT. The genes are TRBV6-4 and TRBJ2-2, with a weak D call TRBD1 (5 bases). The CDR3 totals 15 residues. The V end lost 6 bases, the J end lost 1 base, and 12 bases lay between the germline ends. Germline loops: CDR1 MRHNA, CDR2 SNTAGT.

The CDR3 coding sequence is TGTGCCAGCAGTCGTCTGGTAGTTTCACCCCTCCACTTT. Its protein is CASSRLVVSPLHF. The rearrangement joins TRBV28 to TRBJ1-6; no reliable D call. Between the trimmed V and J ends, which lost 5 bases and 9 bases, there was a span of 11 bases. This CDR3 is 13 amino acids long. Germline CDR1 is MDHEN and CDR2 is SYDVKM. The entire variable domain, with the rest obtained from reference TRBV28 and TRBJ1-6, is as follows: DVKVTQSSRYLVKRTGEKVFLECVQDMDHENMFWYRQDPGLGLRLIYFSYDVKMKEKGDIPEGYSVSREKKERFSLILESASTNQTSMYLCASSRLVVSPLHFGNGTRLTVT.

The chain has TRBV6-5 and TRBJ2-5; possibly TRBD2 for D (5 bases). Trimming pared 5 bases from V and 4 bases from J, leaving 14 bases between. The CDR3 contains 14 residues. Germline values: CDR1 MNHEY, CDR2 SVGAGI. This CDR3 reads CASSNTRIGETQYF. The DNA of the CDR3 is TGTGCCAGCAGTAATACTAGGATCGGAGAGACCCAGTACTTC.

The genes are TRBV28 and TRBJ1-1; D perhaps matches TRBD1 (6 bases). The CDR3 spans 15 residues. V gave up 4 bases and J gave up 2 bases, with 14 bases separating them. Germline loops: CDR1 MDHEN, CDR2 SYDVKM. The CDR3 spells CASSSGARGNTEAFF. The CDR3 DNA sequence: TGTGCCAGCAGTTCTGGGGCCAGGGGTAACACTGAAGCTTTCTTT.

The chain is built from TRBV29-1 and TRBJ2-1, with 7 bases that match TRBD2. With 4 bases clipped from V and 8 bases from J, the junction kept 8 bases outside the gene matches. The germline gives CDR1 SQVTM, CDR2 ANQGSEA. The CDR3 extends over 13 amino acids. The CDR3 reads CSVVGGGGDEQFF. The DNA of the CDR3 is TGCAGCGTTGTCGGAGGCGGGGGAGATGAGCAGTTCTTC.

The rearrangement joins TRBV30 to TRBJ1-2; D not resolved. V lost 0 bases and J 6 bases, leaving 14 bases between the germline ends. The CDR3 totals 14 residues. CDR1 is GTSNPN, CDR2 SVGIG, per germline (reference sequence). This CDR3 is CAWSVQRDPNGYTF. The CDR3 bases are TGTGCCTGGAGTGTACAGAGGGATCCCAATGGCTACACCTTC.

The DNA of the CDR3 is TGTGCCAGCAGTGACAGGGGGCCAGGGGCCAACGTCCTGACTTTC. It specifies CASSDRGPGANVLTF. The chain employs TRBV6-1 and TRBJ2-6, with 8 bases identical to TRBD1. With 3 bases clipped from V and 4 bases from J, the junction kept 2 bases outside the gene matches. Germline assignment: CDR1 MNHNS and CDR2 SASEGT. The CDR3 totals 15 residues.

The chain is built from TRBV6-5 and TRBJ2-7, with TRBD2 matching 8 bases. Germline loops: CDR1 MNHEY, CDR2 SVGAGI. The CDR3 covers 14 residues. The V segment lost 8 bases and the J segment 0 bases; nucleotides outside the gene matches: 6. The DNA for the CDR3 is TGTGCCAGCGGACTAGCCGGGCCCTCCTACGAGCAGTACTTC. Translation: CASGLAGPSYEQYF.

The chain couples TRBV6-5 to TRBJ1-1, with D maybe TRBD1 (5 bases). The V gene's germline CDR1 is MNHEY and CDR2 SVGAGI. The CDR3 extends over 14 amino acids. V was trimmed by 0 bases and J by 2 bases, leaving 7 bases between them. For the CDR3, the DNA is TGTGCCAGCAGTTACTCGACAGCCAACACTGAAGCTTTCTTT. Protein product: CASSYSTANTEAFF.

A single count supports this clone. V gene TRBV7-2 combines with J gene TRBJ1-2; D not certain. The CDR3 runs to 13 residues. V was pared by 5 bases and J by 7 bases, with 14 bases between. The germline V gene has CDR1 SGHTA and CDR2 FQGNSA. As DNA, the CDR3 is TGTGCCAGCAGCAACCCGGACGGGAGTGGCTACACCTTC. It yields the protein CASSNPDGSGYTF.

This chain links TRBV7-8 with TRBJ1-2; TRBD1 might be the D (5 bases). V lost 5 bases to trimming and J lost 2 bases, with 15 bases between them. The CDR3 consists of 15 residues. The germline CDR1 and CDR2 sequences are SGHVS and FQNEAQ. DNA for the CDR3: TGTGCCAGCAGCGTGAGACAGTATATAAACTATGGCTACACCTTC. Its translation is CASSVRQYINYGYTF.

This clone was seen more than once but under ten times. The rearrangement links TRBV29-1 to TRBJ1-2, with D possibly being TRBD1 (5 bases). CDR1 SQVTM and CDR2 ANQGSEA come from the germline V gene. The CDR3 is 13 amino acids. V lost 7 bases and J 2 bases, leaving 14 bases between the germline ends. The CDR3: CSDYWPGNYGYTF. DNA for the CDR3: TGCAGCGATTATTGGCCAGGGAACTATGGCTACACCTTC.

V usage is TRBV29-1 and J usage is TRBJ2-5, with D possibly matching TRBD1 (6 bases). V lost 4 bases and J lost 2, with 8 bases in between. In germline, CDR1 is SQVTM, CDR2 ANQGSEA. CDR3 size: 12 residues. The chain's CDR3 is CSVGGQQETQYF. The CDR3 DNA sequence: TGCAGCGTTGGGGGGCAGCAAGAGACCCAGTACTTC.

The chain carries TRBV24-1 and TRBJ2-3; possibly TRBD2 for D (6 bases). Deletions cut 5 bases from V and 4 bases from J, with 15 bases between. The CDR3 runs to 15 residues. CDR1 is KGHDR and CDR2 is SFDVKD in the germline V gene. The chain's CDR3 is CATSVPGGGADTQYF. Here the CDR3 DNA reads TGTGCCACCAGTGTCCCTGGGGGAGGAGCAGATACGCAGTATTTT.